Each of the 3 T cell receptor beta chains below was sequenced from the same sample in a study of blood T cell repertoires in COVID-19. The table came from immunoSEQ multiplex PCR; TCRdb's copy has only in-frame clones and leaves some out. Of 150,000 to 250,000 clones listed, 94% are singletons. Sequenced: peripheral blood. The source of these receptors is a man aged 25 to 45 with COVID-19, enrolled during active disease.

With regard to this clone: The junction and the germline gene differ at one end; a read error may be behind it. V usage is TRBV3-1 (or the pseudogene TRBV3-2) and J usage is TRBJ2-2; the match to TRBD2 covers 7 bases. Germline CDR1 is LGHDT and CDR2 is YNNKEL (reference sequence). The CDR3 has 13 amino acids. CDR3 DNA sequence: TGTGCCAGCAGCCAAGGGAGGGGAGGGGAGTTGTTTTTT. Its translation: CASSQGRGGELFF.

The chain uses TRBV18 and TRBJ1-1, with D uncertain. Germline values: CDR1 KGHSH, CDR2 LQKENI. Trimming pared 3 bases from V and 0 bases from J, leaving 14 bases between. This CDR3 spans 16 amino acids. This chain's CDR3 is CASSPNSYELNTEAFF. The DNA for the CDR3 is TGTGCCAGCTCACCGAACTCATACGAATTGAACACTGAAGCTTTCTTT.

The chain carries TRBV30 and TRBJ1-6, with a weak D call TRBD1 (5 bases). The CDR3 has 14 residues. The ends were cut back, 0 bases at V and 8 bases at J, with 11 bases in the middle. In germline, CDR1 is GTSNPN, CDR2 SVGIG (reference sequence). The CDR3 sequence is CAWSVGGTDSPLHF. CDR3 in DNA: TGTGCCTGGAGTGTGGGGGGGACCGATTCACCCCTCCACTTT.